One sample yielded the 22 T cell receptor beta chains listed below, sequenced in a study of T cells in pancreatic ductal adenocarcinoma. Surgery without prior neoadjuvant therapy was the treatment of the selected pancreatic ductal adenocarcinoma patients. Sequencing used immunoSEQ multiplex PCR; TCRdb keeps in-frame clones, though not all of them. The sample lists 15,000 to 20,000 clones; about nine tenths were seen once. Sequences were obtained from PBMCs. Receptors were obtained from a human donor with pancreatic ductal adenocarcinoma.

The V call is TRBV28, the J call TRBJ1-5; 10 nucleotides line up with TRBD1. Germline CDR1 and CDR2: MDHEN and SYDVKM. The CDR3 covers 15 residues. Unmatched junction bases numbered 3, after V lost 4 bases and J lost 3 bases. The chain's CDR3 is CASSYGTGANQPQHF. The CDR3 DNA reads as TGTGCCAGCAGTTACGGGACAGGGGCCAATCAGCCCCAGCATTTT.

The chain uses TRBV9 and TRBJ2-2; 8 bases line up with TRBD1. CDR1 and CDR2 (germline): SGDLS, YYNGEE. After removal of 2 bases from V and 7 bases from J, the junction contained 10 bases not matched to a gene. CDR3 length: 16 amino acids. The CDR3 here is CASSVGPQGAGGELFF. The CDR3 DNA follows: TGTGCCAGCAGCGTGGGGCCTCAGGGGGCCGGCGGGGAGCTGTTTTTT.

The chain joins TRBV2 to TRBJ1-2; no clear D gene. The CDR3 spans 13 residues. V lost 0 bases and J lost 8, with 10 bases in between. Germline V gene data show CDR1 as SNHLY and CDR2 as FYNNEI. The CDR3 region is CASSEARAGGYTF. The CDR3 DNA sequence: TGTGCCAGCAGTGAAGCGAGGGCGGGAGGCTACACCTTC.

The J gene is TRBJ2-5, the V gene TRBV5-6; 9 bases align to TRBD2. The germline V gene has CDR1 SGHDT and CDR2 YYEEEE. The CDR3 consists of 16 residues. V trimming: 4 bases; J trimming: 5 bases; junction bases outside the gene matches: 12. CDR3 amino acids: CASSLDFAGGVETQYF. DNA for the CDR3: TGTGCCAGCAGCCTCGATTTTGCGGGGGGGGTGGAGACCCAGTACTTC. The full variable domain, rest sourced from reference TRBV5-6 and TRBJ2-5, is DAGVTQSPTHLIKTRGQQVTLRCSPKSGHDTVSWYQQALGQGPQFIFQYYEEEERQRGNFPDRFSGHQFPNYSSELNVNALLLGDSALYLCASSLDFAGGVETQYFGPGTRLLVL.

V and J are TRBV7-2 and TRBJ1-2; TRBD1 might be the D (6 bases). Deletions cut 5 bases from V and 8 bases from J, with 18 bases between. This CDR3 is built from 14 residues. Germline lookup yields CDR1 SGHTA and CDR2 FQGNSA. Here the CDR3 DNA reads TGTGCCAGCAGCCAATACAGGGATATCGGGGGCTACACCTTC. This sequence encodes CASSQYRDIGGYTF.

The rearrangement joins TRBV2 to TRBJ2-3, with 10 bases fitting TRBD2. V dropped 3 bases and J dropped 6; count of bases not matched to a gene: 9. Germline loops: CDR1 SNHLY, CDR2 FYNNEI. The CDR3 is 16 residues long. CDR3 sequence: CASSDPLAGAPDTQYF. CDR3 in DNA: TGTGCCAGCAGTGACCCCCTAGCGGGGGCCCCCGATACGCAGTATTTT.

The J gene is TRBJ2-5, the V gene TRBV11-3; tentative D call: TRBD2 (5 bases). V lost 4 bases to trimming and J lost 8 bases, with 17 bases between them. The CDR3 covers 14 residues. Germline V gives CDR1 SGHNT, CDR2 YENEEA. CDR3 residues: CASSSGKVRETQYF. The CDR3 coding sequence is TGTGCCAGCAGCTCCGGAAAGGTCCGGGAAACCCAGTACTTC.

The V and J genes are TRBV23-1 and TRBJ1-2; 8 bases are shared with TRBD1. TRBV23-1 qualifies as an ORF whose function is uncertain. With 8 bases clipped from V and 4 bases from J, the junction kept 12 bases outside the gene matches. This CDR3 is 15 amino acids long. The CDR3 coding sequence is TGCGCCAGCCGGCCCCCAGGGGGCTCCTCCTATGGCTACACCTTC. Translation: CASRPPGGSSYGYTF.

The chain has TRBV7-9 and TRBJ1-6; 9 nucleotides match TRBD1. Germline loops: CDR1 SEHNR, CDR2 FQNEAQ (reference sequence). Germline trimming cut 5 bases from V and 8 bases from J; bases unmatched to any gene: 4. This CDR3 contains 14 residues. Here the CDR3 reads CASSPGQGDSPLHF. The CDR3 nucleotides are TGTGCCAGCAGCCCGGGACAGGGTGATTCACCCCTCCACTTT.

The rearrangement links TRBV7-2 to TRBJ1-1, with 10 bases that match TRBD1. The CDR3 runs 15 residues. Germline CDR1 is SGHTA and CDR2 is FQGNSA. V was clipped by 3 bases and J by 4 bases; unmatched bases: 5. For the CDR3, the DNA is TGTGCCAGCAGCTTCCTGACAGGGGGCCTCACTGAAGCTTTCTTT. Encoded protein: CASSFLTGGLTEAFF.

This clone was seen a handful of times. This CDR3 reads CASSRRGPGANVLTF. In DNA, the CDR3 is TGTGCCAGCAGCAGGAGGGGCCCTGGGGCCAACGTCCTGACTTTC. The chain links TRBV5-8 to TRBJ2-6; TRBD2 is a possible D gene (6 bases). This CDR3 spans 15 amino acids. Germline-derived CDR1 and CDR2 are SGHTS and YDEGEE. V shed 4 bases and J shed 2 bases, with 10 bases lying between them. Based on the CDR3 plus reference TRBV5-8 and TRBJ2-6, the full variable domain is EAGVTQSPTHLIKTRGQQATLRCSPISGHTSVYWYQQALGLGLQFLLWYDEGEERNRGNFPPRFSGRQFPNYSSELNVNALELEDSALYLCASSRRGPGANVLTFGAGSRLTVL.

A single count supports this clone. The chain couples TRBV5-1 to TRBJ2-2; D gene unclear. Germline V gene lookup returns CDR1 SGHRS and CDR2 YFSETQ. V was pared by 0 bases and J by 3 bases, with 6 bases between. The CDR3 runs 14 residues. The CDR3 is CASSLGQYTGELFF. CDR3 bases: TGCGCCAGCAGCTTGGGGCAGTACACCGGGGAGCTGTTTTTT.

The gene calls are TRBV6-5 and TRBJ2-7; TRBD1 might be the D (5 bases). With 6 bases removed from V and 7 bases from J, the gap between germline ends came to 16 bases. This CDR3 region has 13 residues. Germline lookup yields CDR1 MNHEY and CDR2 SVGAGI. The CDR3: CASRATDLREQYF. As DNA, the CDR3 is TGTGCCAGCAGAGCGACAGACCTCAGGGAGCAGTACTTC.

The rearrangement links TRBV18 to TRBJ2-1, with 9 bases matching TRBD1. With V trimmed by 6 bases and J by 4 bases, 10 bases remained unmatched. Per germline, CDR1 KGHSH and CDR2 LQKENI. There are 16 residues in the CDR3. Here the CDR3 DNA reads TGTGCCAGCTCCACGGGGACAGGGATTACGTACAATGAGCAGTTCTTC. The encoded protein is CASSTGTGITYNEQFF.

The CDR3 loop reads CASSPGLAGGHPTDTQYF. CDR3 bases: TGTGCCAGCTCACCAGGACTAGCGGGGGGGCACCCCACAGATACGCAGTATTTT. The gene calls are TRBV18 and TRBJ2-3; 15 bases are shared with TRBD2. The CDR3 is 18 residues long. Trimming took 2 bases from V and 2 from J; bases not matched to a gene: 5. In germline, CDR1 is KGHSH, CDR2 LQKENI. Full variable domain (rest looked up from reference TRBV18 and TRBJ2-3): NAGVMQNPRHLVRRRGQEARLRCSPMKGHSHVYWYRQLPEEGLKFMVYLQKENIIDESGMPKERFSAEFPKEGPSILRIQQVVRGDSAAYFCASSPGLAGGHPTDTQYFGPGTRLTVL.

V and J are TRBV5-4 and TRBJ2-5, with D uncertain. The DNA end is more similar to TRBJ2-7, so the J call may be wrong. This CDR3 spans 14 amino acids. Germline values: CDR1 SGHNT, CDR2 YYREEE (reference sequence). CDR3 amino acids: CASSLAGRRYEQYF. The CDR3 DNA follows: TGTGCCAGCAGCTTGGCCGGAAGGAGATACGAGCAGTACTTC.

This clone has more than one count but fewer than ten. The chain couples TRBV6-5 to TRBJ2-2; D is perhaps TRBD1 (5 bases). Germline CDR1 reads MNHEY; CDR2 reads SVGAGI. CDR3 size: 15 residues. V was pared by 3 bases and J by 4 bases, with 12 bases between. CDR3 bases: TGTGCCAGCAGTTATGAGCAGGGTGCCACCGGGGAGCTGTTTTTT. Translating it yields CASSYEQGATGELFF.

The chain has TRBV11-3 and TRBJ2-5; TRBD2 agrees at 8 bases. The CDR3 length is 15 residues. Looked up from germline, CDR1 is SGHNT and CDR2 is YENEEA. V lost 5 bases to trimming and J lost 4 bases; unmatched junction nucleotides: 9. The CDR3 DNA sequence: TGTGCCAGCAGCCGTTTTTCGGGGGGGCTAGAGACCCAGTACTTC. Translation gives CASSRFSGGLETQYF.

The V gene is TRBV5-1, the J gene TRBJ2-3; possible D gene TRBD2, 5 bases. Germline V CDR1 and CDR2: SGHRS, YFSETQ. V was cut by 0 bases and J by 1 base, with 12 bases left in between. This CDR3 contains 16 residues. The CDR3 DNA reads as TGCGCCAGCAGCTTGGTGGCTAGCCGCGGCACAGATACGCAGTATTTT. It yields the protein CASSLVASRGTDTQYF.

The V and J genes are TRBV19 and TRBJ1-5; D perhaps matches TRBD1 (6 bases). CDR1 and CDR2 from the germline V gene are LNHDA and SQIVND (reference sequence). The V gene lost 4 bases and the J gene lost 0 bases, with 13 bases spanning the gap. The CDR3 is made up of 16 amino acids. The CDR3 DNA follows: TGTGCCAGTAGTAAAAACCCAGGGGATAGCAATCAGCCCCAGCATTTT. Protein product: CASSKNPGDSNQPQHF.

The rearrangement joins TRBV6-1 to TRBJ1-1; D remains unclear. Germline V gene data show CDR1 as MNHNS and CDR2 as SASEGT. V lost 4 bases, J lost 4 bases, and 16 bases lay in between. The CDR3 is 15 amino acids. CDR3 coding DNA: TGTGCCAGCAGTGCCGTGATGGTACAGTTCACTGAAGCTTTCTTT. Amino acid sequence: CASSAVMVQFTEAFF.

V gene TRBV7-3 combines with J gene TRBJ2-7, with TRBD2 matching 7 bases. This CDR3 has 14 amino acids. V lost 5 bases, J lost 2 bases, and 6 bases stayed unmatched. The germline V gene has CDR1 SGHTA and CDR2 FQGTGA. In nucleotides, the CDR3 is TGTGCCAGCAGCCGTGGGGGGGATGCCTACGAGCAGTACTTC. Translation: CASSRGGDAYEQYF.